Listed below are T cell receptor beta chains from one sample, sequenced in a study of CD8 T cells in ankylosing spondylitis. MiXCR, applied by TCRdb to the 5' RACE reads, yields one record per CDR3 protein. This table has fewer than 200,000 distinct CDR3 sequences, roughly 10% appearing once. Sequencing was carried out using blood, either unsorted or a sorted T cell fraction (not recorded which). The receptors originated from a female donor with ankylosing spondylitis or in good health (not recorded which). CDR3s include the opening cysteine and the closing phenylalanine or tryptophan. A D gene is named only where the DNA matches it firmly. Size values are once, few and many counts, or a class for expanded clones, and some rows have none.

-	TRBV20-1	TRBD1	TRBJ2-7	TGCAGTGCTACGACAGGGGCTGGCTACGAGCAGTACTTC	CSATTGAGYEQYF
-	TRBV20-1	-	TRBJ2-2	TGCAGTGCTAGAAGGGCGGATACCGGGGAGCTGTTTTTT	CSARRADTGELFF
many	TRBV30	-	TRBJ2-3	TGTGCCTGGAGTGGACTGAGCACAGATACGCAGTATTTT	CAWSGLSTDTQYF
many	TRBV29-1	-	TRBJ2-7	TGCAGCGTTGAAGAAGGAGAAAACTACGAGCAGTACTTC	CSVEEGENYEQYF
few	TRBV9	-	TRBJ2-7	TGTGCCAGCAGCCCCGGTGTGGACTTATACTACGAGCAGTACTTC	CASSPGVDLYYEQYF
many	TRBV20-1	TRBD2	TRBJ2-1	TGCAGTGCTAGAGCACTAGCGGGAGGTCACTCCTACAATGAGCAGTTCTTC	CSARALAGGHSYNEQFF
-	TRBV10-3	TRBD1	TRBJ1-2	TGTGCCATCCAGAGGGGGCCAGGCTATGGCTACACCTTC	CAIQRGPGYGYTF
-	TRBV11-2	TRBD1	TRBJ1-1	TGTGCCAGCAGCGTTCCGGACAGGGCTGACAACACTGAAGCTTTCTTT	CASSVPDRADNTEAFF
-	TRBV4-1	-	TRBJ1-5	TGCGCCAGCAGCCAAGTCGTGGGGTCGAATCAGCCCCAGCATTTT	CASSQVVGSNQPQHF
many	TRBV27	TRBD2	TRBJ2-7	TGTGCCAGCAGTTTGACAGCGGGAGGTCTCTACGAGCAGTACTTC	CASSLTAGGLYEQYF
many	TRBV24-1	-	TRBJ2-1	TGTGCCACCAGTGATTACGTAGATGAGCAGTTCTTC	CATSDYVDEQFF
few	TRBV19	TRBD1	TRBJ2-2	TGTGCCAGTAGTGCCCGACAGGGGGCACGAACCGGGGAGCTGTTTTTT	CASSARQGARTGELFF
few	TRBV11-1	-	TRBJ2-5	TGTGCCAGCAGCCCCCCGATCGAACAGGGATCCTACCAAGAGACCCAGTACTTC	CASSPPIEQGSYQETQYF
-	TRBV9	-	TRBJ2-5	TGTGCCAGCAGCGTAGCTGGGGGAACGGAGACCCAGTACTTC	CASSVAGGTETQYF
few	TRBV5-1	TRBD2	TRBJ2-7	TGCGCCAGCAGCGAAGGACTAGCGGGAGGAGGGAACTACGAGCAGTACTTC	CASSEGLAGGGNYEQYF
-	TRBV9	-	TRBJ2-3	TGTGCCAGCAGCCCTTCTAGCACAGATACGCAGTATTTT	CASSPSSTDTQYF
many	TRBV7-2	-	TRBJ1-1	TGTGCCAGCAGCTTAATCCAGGTTTCCAACACTGAAGCTTTCTTT	CASSLIQVSNTEAFF
many	TRBV4-3	-	TRBJ2-1	TGCGCCAGCAGCCAAGAGGCAATCCGATTCAATGAGCAGTTCTTC	CASSQEAIRFNEQFF
few	TRBV20-1	-	TRBJ1-4	TGCAGTGCGAGGGTTAGGCTTCATGAAAAACTGTTTTTT	CSARVRLHEKLFF
many	TRBV12-3/TRBV12-4	TRBD1	TRBJ1-2	TGTGCCAGCATCTCCGATCGACAGGGTGGCTATGGCTACACCTTC	CASISDRQGGYGYTF
few	TRBV4-2	-	TRBJ2-2	TGTGCCAGCAGCCCCCACCTAGCTGCCTCATCCGGGTGGGTAGCCGGGGAGCTGTTTTTT	CASSPHLAASSGWVAGELFF
few	TRBV28	TRBD2	TRBJ2-5	TGTGCCAGCAGCCGGACTAGCGGGAGAATTGAGACCCAGTACTTC	CASSRTSGRIETQYF
few	TRBV12-3/TRBV12-4	-	TRBJ1-4	TGTGCCAGCAGTTTCCTCGGGGGGGACGGGGAAAAACTGTTTTTT	CASSFLGGDGEKLFF
many	TRBV11-2	-	TRBJ2-3	TGTGCCAGCAGCTTAGATACGCAGTATTTT	CASSLDTQYF
few	TRBV27	TRBD2	TRBJ2-7	TGTGCCAGCAGTGGGCCCTGGGGGGGCTACGAGCAGTACTTC	CASSGPWGGYEQYF
few	TRBV29-1	-	TRBJ2-1	TGCAGCGCCGTACGAGTAGATTACAATGAGCAGTTCTTC	CSAVRVDYNEQFF
-	TRBV6-2/TRBV6-3	-	TRBJ1-2	TGTGCCAGCAGTTATCGGACAGATCTCTATGGCTACACCTTC	CASSYRTDLYGYTF
many	TRBV27	TRBD1	TRBJ2-7	TGTGCCAGCAGTTCGGGACAGGGGACCTACGAGCAGTACTTC	CASSSGQGTYEQYF
-	TRBV2	TRBD2	TRBJ2-5	TGTGCCAGCAGGGAAATAGCGGGAGGAATCCAAGAGACCCAGTACTTC	CASREIAGGIQETQYF
few	TRBV7-9	-	TRBJ2-1	TGTGCCAGCAGATCCGGACCTTTGGAGCAGTTCTTC	CASRSGPLEQFF
few	TRBV20-1	-	TRBJ2-7	TGCAGTGCAGGGGACCCTACCTACGAGCAGTACTTC	CSAGDPTYEQYF
-	TRBV7-9	-	TRBJ2-7	TGTGCCAGCAGCTTTGAGGCCTCCTACGAGCAGTACTTC	CASSFEASYEQYF
-	TRBV7-9	TRBD1	TRBJ2-7	TGTGCCAGCAGCTTAGTGTCGGGACAGGCCACCTACGAGCAGTACTTC	CASSLVSGQATYEQYF
few	TRBV5-4	TRBD2	TRBJ2-5	TGTGCCAGCAGCTTGAGGCGGGAGCTTAGGGGAGAGACCCAGTACTTC	CASSLRRELRGETQYF
many	TRBV29-1	TRBD1	TRBJ2-1	TGCAGCGTTGCTTGGCCGGACAGGCCGGTCGGCTCCTACAATGAGCAGTTCTTC	CSVAWPDRPVGSYNEQFF
many	TRBV28	-	TRBJ2-1	TGTGCCAGCAGCCAGGACTCAAGCTCCTACAATGAGCAGTTCTTC	CASSQDSSSYNEQFF
few	TRBV5-4	-	TRBJ1-1	TGTGCCAGCAGCTCCGGACGCGCTGAAGCTTTCTTT	CASSSGRAEAFF
-	TRBV5-5	-	TRBJ2-7	TGTGCCAGCAGCCCCCTAGATGGCTACGAGCAGTACTTC	CASSPLDGYEQYF
-	TRBV7-2	TRBD2	TRBJ2-1	TGTGCCAGCAGCCGACCGGGACTAGCGCGCTATGAGCAGTTCTTC	CASSRPGLARYEQFF
-	TRBV4-3	TRBD2	TRBJ2-1	TGCGCCAGCAGCCCCCTGAGGGCTAGCGGGAGTGATGAGCAGTTCTTC	CASSPLRASGSDEQFF
many	TRBV9	-	TRBJ2-3	TGTGCCAGCAGCGTAGACGGGGGAAGCACAGATACGCAGTATTTT	CASSVDGGSTDTQYF
-	TRBV24-1	-	TRBJ2-7	TGTGCCACCAGTCATCGTGGGGCGTTCGCCCCCTCCCCCTACGAGCAGTACTTC	CATSHRGAFAPSPYEQYF